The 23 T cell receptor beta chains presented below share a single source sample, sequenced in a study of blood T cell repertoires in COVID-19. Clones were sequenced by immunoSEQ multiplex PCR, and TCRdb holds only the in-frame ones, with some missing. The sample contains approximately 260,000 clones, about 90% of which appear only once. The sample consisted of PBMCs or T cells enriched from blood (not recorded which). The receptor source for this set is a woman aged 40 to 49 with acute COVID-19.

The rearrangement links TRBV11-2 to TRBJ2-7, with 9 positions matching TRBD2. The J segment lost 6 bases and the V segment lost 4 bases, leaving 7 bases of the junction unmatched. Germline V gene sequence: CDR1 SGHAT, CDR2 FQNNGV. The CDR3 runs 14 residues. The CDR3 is CASSSIAGAAEQYF. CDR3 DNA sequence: TGTGCCAGCAGCTCCATAGCGGGAGCCGCCGAGCAGTACTTC.

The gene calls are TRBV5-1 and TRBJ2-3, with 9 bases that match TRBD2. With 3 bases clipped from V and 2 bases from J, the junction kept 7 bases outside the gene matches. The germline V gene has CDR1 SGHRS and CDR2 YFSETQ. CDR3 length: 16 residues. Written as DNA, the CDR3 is TGCGCCAGCAGCTCCCTCCCTAGCGGGAACACAGATACGCAGTATTTT. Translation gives CASSSLPSGNTDTQYF.

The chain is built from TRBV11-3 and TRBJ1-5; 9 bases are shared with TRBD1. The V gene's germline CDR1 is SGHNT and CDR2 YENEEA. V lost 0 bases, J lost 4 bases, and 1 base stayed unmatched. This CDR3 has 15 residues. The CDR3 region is CASSLDGTGNQPQHF. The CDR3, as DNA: TGTGCCAGCAGCTTAGATGGGACAGGGAATCAGCCCCAGCATTTT.

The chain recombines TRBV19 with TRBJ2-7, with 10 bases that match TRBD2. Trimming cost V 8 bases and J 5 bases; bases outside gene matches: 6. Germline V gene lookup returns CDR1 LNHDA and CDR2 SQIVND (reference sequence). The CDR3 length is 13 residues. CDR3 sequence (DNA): TGTGCCAGTCAGCGGGAGGGAGGGGACGAGCAGTACTTC. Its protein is CASQREGGDEQYF.

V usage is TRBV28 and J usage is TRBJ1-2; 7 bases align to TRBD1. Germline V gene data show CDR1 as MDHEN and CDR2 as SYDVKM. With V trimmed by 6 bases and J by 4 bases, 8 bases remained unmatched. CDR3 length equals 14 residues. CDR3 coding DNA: TGTGCCAGCAGAGAGACAGGGACACCCTATGGCTACACCTTC. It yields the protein CASRETGTPYGYTF.

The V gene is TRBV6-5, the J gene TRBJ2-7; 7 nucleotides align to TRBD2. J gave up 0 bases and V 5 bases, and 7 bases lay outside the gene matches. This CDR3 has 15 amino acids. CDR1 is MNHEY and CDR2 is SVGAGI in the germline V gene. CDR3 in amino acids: CASSKFSGSSYEQYF. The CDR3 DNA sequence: TGTGCCAGCAGTAAATTTAGCGGGTCCTCCTACGAGCAGTACTTC.

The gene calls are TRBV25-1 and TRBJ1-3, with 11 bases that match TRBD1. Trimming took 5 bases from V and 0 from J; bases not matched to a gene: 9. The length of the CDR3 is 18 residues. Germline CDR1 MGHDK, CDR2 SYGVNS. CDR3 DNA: TGTGCCAGCAGTCCGGGACAGGGGGTACTTAGCTCTGGAAACACCATATATTTT. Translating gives CASSPGQGVLSSGNTIYF.

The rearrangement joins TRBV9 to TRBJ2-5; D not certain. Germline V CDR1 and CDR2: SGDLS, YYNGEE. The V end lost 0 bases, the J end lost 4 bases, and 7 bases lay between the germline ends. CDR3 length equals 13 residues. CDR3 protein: CASSVALAETQYF. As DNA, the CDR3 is TGTGCCAGCAGCGTAGCTTTAGCAGAGACCCAGTACTTC.

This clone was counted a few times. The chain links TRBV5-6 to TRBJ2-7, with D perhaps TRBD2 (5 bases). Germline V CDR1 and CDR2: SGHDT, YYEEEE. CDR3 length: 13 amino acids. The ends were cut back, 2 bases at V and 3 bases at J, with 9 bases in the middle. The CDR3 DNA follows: TGTGCCAGCAGCTTACGGGGTAACTACGAGCAGTACTTC. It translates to CASSLRGNYEQYF.

CDR3 coding DNA: TGTGCCAGCTCACCACTGGGCAGGGCCTACGAGCAGTACTTC. It yields the protein CASSPLGRAYEQYF. The chain links TRBV18 to TRBJ2-7; D perhaps matches TRBD1 (5 bases). The CDR3 spans 14 residues. Trimming shortened V by 1 base and J by 2 bases, and 9 bases separated the two germline ends. In germline, CDR1 is KGHSH, CDR2 LQKENI.

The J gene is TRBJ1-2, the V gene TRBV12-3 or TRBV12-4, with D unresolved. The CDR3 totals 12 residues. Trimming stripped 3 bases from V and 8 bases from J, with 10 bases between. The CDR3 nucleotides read TGTGCCAGCAGTTTGGCAGGTTGGGGCTACACCTTC. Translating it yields CASSLAGWGYTF.

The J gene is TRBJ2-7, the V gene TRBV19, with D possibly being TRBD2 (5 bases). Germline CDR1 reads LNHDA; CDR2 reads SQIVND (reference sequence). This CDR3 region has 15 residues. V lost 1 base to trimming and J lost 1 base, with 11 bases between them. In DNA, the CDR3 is TGTGCCAGTAGTATAGTCCGAGGGCCGTCCTACGAGCAGTACTTC. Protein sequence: CASSIVRGPSYEQYF.

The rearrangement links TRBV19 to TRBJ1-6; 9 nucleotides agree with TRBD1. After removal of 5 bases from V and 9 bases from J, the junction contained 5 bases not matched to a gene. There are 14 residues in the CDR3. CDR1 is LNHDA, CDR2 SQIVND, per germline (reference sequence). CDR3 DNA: TGTGCCAGTAGTTTGACAGGGGGTGGTTCACCCCTCCACTTT. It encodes CASSLTGGGSPLHF. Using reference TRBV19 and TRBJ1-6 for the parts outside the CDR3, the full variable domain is DGGITQSPKYLFRKEGQNVTLSCEQNLNHDAMYWYRQDPGQGLRLIYYSQIVNDFQKGDIAEGYSVSREKKESFPLTVTSAQKNPTAFYLCASSLTGGGSPLHFGNGTRLTVT.

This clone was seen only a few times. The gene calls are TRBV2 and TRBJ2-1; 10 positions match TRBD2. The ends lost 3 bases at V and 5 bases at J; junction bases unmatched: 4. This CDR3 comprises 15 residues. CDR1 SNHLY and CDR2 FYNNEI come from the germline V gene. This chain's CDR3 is CASSDGLAGDNEQFF. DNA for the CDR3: TGTGCCAGCAGTGATGGGCTAGCGGGGGACAATGAGCAGTTCTTC.

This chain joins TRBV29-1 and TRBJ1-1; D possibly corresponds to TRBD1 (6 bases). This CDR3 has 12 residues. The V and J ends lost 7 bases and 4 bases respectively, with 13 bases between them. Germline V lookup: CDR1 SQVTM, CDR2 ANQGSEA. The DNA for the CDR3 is TGCAGCGCCCAAGGGGGGGGCACTGAAGCTTTCTTT. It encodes CSAQGGGTEAFF. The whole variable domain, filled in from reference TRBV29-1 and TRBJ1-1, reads SAVISQKPSRDICQRGTSLTIQCQVDSQVTMMFWYRQQPGQSLTLIATANQGSEATYESGFVIDKFPISRPNLTFSTLTVSNMSPEDSSIYLCSAQGGGTEAFFGQGTRLTVV.

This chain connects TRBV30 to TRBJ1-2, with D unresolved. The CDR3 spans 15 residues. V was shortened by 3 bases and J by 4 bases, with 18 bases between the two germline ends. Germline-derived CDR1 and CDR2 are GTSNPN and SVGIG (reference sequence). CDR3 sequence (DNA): TGTGCCTGGAGATCGGCGCGAGACCCGGGCTATGGCTACACCTTC. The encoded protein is CAWRSARDPGYGYTF.

The CDR3 is CATSDREDEKLFF. CDR3 sequence (DNA): TGTGCCACCTCAGACAGGGAGGATGAAAAACTGTTTTTT. The rearrangement uses TRBV24-1 and TRBJ1-4; TRBD1 matches 7 bases. This CDR3 has 13 amino acids. The V gene end was trimmed by 9 bases and the J gene end by 6 bases; junction bases not matched to a gene: 6. Germline CDR1 reads KGHDR; CDR2 reads SFDVKD.

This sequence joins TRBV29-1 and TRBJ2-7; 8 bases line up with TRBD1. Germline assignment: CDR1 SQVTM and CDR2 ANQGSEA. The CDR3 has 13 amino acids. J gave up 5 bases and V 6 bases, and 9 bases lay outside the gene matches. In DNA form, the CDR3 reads TGCAGCGTGGTGGCAGGGGGCTTAAACGAGCAGTACTTC. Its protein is CSVVAGGLNEQYF.

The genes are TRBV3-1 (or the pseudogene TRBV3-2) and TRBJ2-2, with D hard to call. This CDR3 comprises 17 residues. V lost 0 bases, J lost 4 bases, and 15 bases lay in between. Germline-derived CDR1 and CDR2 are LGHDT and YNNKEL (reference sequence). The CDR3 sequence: CASSQDLEALATGELFF. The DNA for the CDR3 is TGTGCCAGCAGCCAAGATTTAGAGGCACTCGCCACCGGGGAGCTGTTTTTT.

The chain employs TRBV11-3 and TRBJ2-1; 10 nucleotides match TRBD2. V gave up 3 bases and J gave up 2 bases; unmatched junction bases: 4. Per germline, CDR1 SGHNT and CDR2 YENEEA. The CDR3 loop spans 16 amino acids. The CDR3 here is CASSLRTSGPYNEQFF. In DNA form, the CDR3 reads TGTGCCAGCAGCTTGCGGACTAGCGGTCCCTACAATGAGCAGTTCTTC.

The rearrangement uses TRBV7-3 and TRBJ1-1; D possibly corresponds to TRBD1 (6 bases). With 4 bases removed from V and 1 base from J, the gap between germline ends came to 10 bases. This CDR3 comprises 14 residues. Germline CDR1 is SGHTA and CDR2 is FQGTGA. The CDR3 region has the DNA TGTGCCAGCAGCTGGCGGACAGCGAACACTGAAGCTTTCTTT. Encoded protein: CASSWRTANTEAFF. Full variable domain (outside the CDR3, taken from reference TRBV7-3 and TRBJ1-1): GAGVSQTPSNKVTEKGKYVELRCDPISGHTALYWYRQSLGQGPEFLIYFQGTGAADDSGLPNDRFFAVRPEGSVSTLKIQRTERGDSAVYLCASSWRTANTEAFFGQGTRLTVV.

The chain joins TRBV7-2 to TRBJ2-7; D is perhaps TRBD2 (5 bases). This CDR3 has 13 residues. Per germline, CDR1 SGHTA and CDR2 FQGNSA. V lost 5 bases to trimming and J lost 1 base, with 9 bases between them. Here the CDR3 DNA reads TGTGCCAGCAGCCAGAGGGCTTCCTACGAGCAGTACTTC. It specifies CASSQRASYEQYF.

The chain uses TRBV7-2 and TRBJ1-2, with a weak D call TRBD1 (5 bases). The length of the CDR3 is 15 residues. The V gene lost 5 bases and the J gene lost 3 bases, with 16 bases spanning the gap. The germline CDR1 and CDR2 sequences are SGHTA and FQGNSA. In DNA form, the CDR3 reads TGTGCCAGCAGCGAAGGGGTTGCCAGCCACTATGGCTACACCTTC. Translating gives CASSEGVASHYGYTF.